The 26 T cell receptor beta chains below all came from one sample that was sequenced in a study of blood T cell repertoires in COVID-19 (TCRdb year 2020). The receptor library was made with the immunoSEQ multiplex PCR assay. The clones in this table, taken by TCRdb from immuneACCESS, are in-frame only. Not every clone is retained; where verified, under half of the shortfall comes from an unresolved V gene, and the cause of the rest is unknown. This sample has 250,000 to 300,000 clones in its table, and 80% to 90% of those were observed once. The ten most abundant clones make up around 4.1% of the sample. The sample comprised PBMCs or T cells enriched from blood (not recorded which). The receptors come from a man aged 30 to 39 with acute COVID-19.

J is TRBJ1-3 and V is TRBV5-5; no reliable D call. Germline assignment: CDR1 SGHKS and CDR2 YYEKEE (reference sequence). This CDR3 spans 14 amino acids. V lost 4 bases and J 4 bases, leaving 12 bases between the germline ends. Written as DNA, the CDR3 is TGTGCCAGCAGCCAGGAGGCTCGCGGAAACACCATATATTTT. This encodes CASSQEARGNTIYF. Together with reference TRBV5-5 and TRBJ1-3, the CDR3 gives the full variable domain: DAGVTQSPTHLIKTRGQQVTLRCSPISGHKSVSWYQQVLGQGPQFIFQYYEKEERGRGNFPDRFSARQFPNYSSELNVNALLLGDSALYLCASSQEARGNTIYFGEGSWLTVV.

V and J are TRBV6-5 and TRBJ1-2; D unresolved. V was clipped by 5 bases and J by 8 bases, with 18 bases between them. Germline V gives CDR1 MNHEY, CDR2 SVGAGI. The CDR3 spans 14 residues. CDR3 DNA sequence: TGTGCCAGCAGTATAAGCGTAGGAGAGGGCGGCTACACCTTC. Translation gives CASSISVGEGGYTF.

Concerning this clone itself: The same CDR3 can be traced to other DNA sequences in this sample. The chain recombines TRBV2 with TRBJ1-2; perhaps TRBD1 as D (6 bases). V was trimmed by 6 bases and J by 5 bases, leaving 16 bases between them. The CDR3 has 14 amino acids. Germline loops: CDR1 SNHLY, CDR2 FYNNEI. CDR3 nucleotide sequence: TGTGCCAGCAGCGAGATGACAGGCGGTTATGGCTACACCTTC. Translation gives CASSEMTGGYGYTF.

The chain employs TRBV7-9 and TRBJ1-4, with 9 bases aligning to TRBD1. The CDR3 runs to 15 residues. J gave up 6 bases and V 5 bases, and 7 bases lay outside the gene matches. Looked up from germline, CDR1 is SEHNR and CDR2 is FQNEAQ (reference sequence). The CDR3, as DNA: TGTGCCAGCAGCGAAACCCGGGACAGGGATGAAAAACTGTTTTTT. This codes for CASSETRDRDEKLFF.

The chain joins TRBV24-1 to TRBJ2-5, with a weak D call TRBD2 (5 bases). The CDR3 has 13 amino acids. Germline V gene lookup returns CDR1 KGHDR and CDR2 SFDVKD. V was cut by 10 bases and J by 0 bases, with 11 bases left in between. CDR3 protein: CATRERYQETQYF. CDR3 bases: TGTGCCACTAGGGAGCGGTACCAAGAGACCCAGTACTTC.

This clone appeared a single time. This chain joins TRBV19 and TRBJ2-5; possibly TRBD2 for D (5 bases). In germline, CDR1 is LNHDA, CDR2 SQIVND (reference sequence). The CDR3 extends over 16 amino acids. V shed 8 bases and J shed 1 base, with 20 bases lying between them. The CDR3 loop reads CASSVRTGSFQETQYF. The CDR3 nucleotides are TGTGCCAGTTCGGTTCGGACTGGGAGCTTCCAAGAGACCCAGTACTTC.

The rearrangement uses TRBV7-9 and TRBJ2-1; TRBD2 matches 10 bases. CDR1 and CDR2 (germline): SEHNR, FQNEAQ (reference sequence). The CDR3 totals 11 residues. The CDR3 DNA reads as TGTAGTGGGACTAGCGACAATGAGCAGTTCTTC. Its translation: CSGTSDNEQFF.

The chain recombines TRBV6-2 or TRBV6-3 with TRBJ1-5; D perhaps matches TRBD1 (6 bases). CDR3 length: 13 residues. The V and J ends lost 5 bases and 7 bases respectively, with 12 bases between them. Germline CDR1 reads MNHEY; CDR2 reads SVGEGT. In DNA form, the CDR3 reads TGTGCCAGCAGTCTAGAGACAGGACAGCCCCAGCATTTT. This translates into CASSLETGQPQHF.

The chain is built from TRBV11-3 and TRBJ2-2; TRBD2 agrees at 14 bases. Germline V gene lookup returns CDR1 SGHNT and CDR2 YENEEA. This CDR3 has 16 amino acids. Trimming at V came to 3 bases and at J to 4 bases, leaving 1 base not matched to a gene. DNA for the CDR3: TGTGCCAGCAGCTTTGGACTAGCGGGGGGCACCGGGGAGCTGTTTTTT. This gives the protein CASSFGLAGGTGELFF.

The rearrangement joins TRBV30 to TRBJ1-2; 7 bases agree with TRBD1. V trimming: 0 bases; J trimming: 3 bases; junction bases outside the gene matches: 7. The CDR3 runs to 15 residues. Per the germline V gene, CDR1 is GTSNPN and CDR2 is SVGIG (reference sequence). CDR3 DNA sequence: TGTGCCTGGAGTGTACAAGGGGGCGAGTACTATGGCTACACCTTC. This encodes CAWSVQGGEYYGYTF.

The gene calls are TRBV5-4 and TRBJ1-2; 9 bases line up with TRBD1. The CDR3 is 16 amino acids. V was pared by 2 bases and J by 1 base, with 6 bases of the junction left unmatched. CDR1 SGHNT and CDR2 YYREEE come from the germline V gene (reference sequence). CDR3 in DNA: TGTGCCAGCAGCTTTACCGGGACAGGGAGTAACTATGGCTACACCTTC. The encoded protein is CASSFTGTGSNYGYTF.

This clone was detected once. The chain carries TRBV5-6 and TRBJ1-1; D gene ambiguous. Germline V gene data show CDR1 as SGHDT and CDR2 as YYEEEE. CDR3 length: 15 residues. Trimming pared 1 base from V and 1 base from J, leaving 11 bases between. Written as DNA, the CDR3 is TGTGCCAGCAGCTTGAATCGTCTCAGGAACACTGAAGCTTTCTTT. It encodes CASSLNRLRNTEAFF.

The rearrangement uses TRBV6-1 and TRBJ2-1; no firm D call. V was trimmed by 4 bases and J by 0 bases, leaving 13 bases between them. The CDR3 is made up of 16 amino acids. Germline CDR1 reads MNHNS; CDR2 reads SASEGT. The CDR3 reads CASSGLDSSSYNEQFF. DNA for the CDR3: TGTGCCAGCAGTGGGCTCGATTCCAGCTCCTACAATGAGCAGTTCTTC.

The CDR3 sequence: CASSRSGGWYNEQFF. CDR3 bases: TGTGCCAGCAGTCGAAGCGGGGGGTGGTACAATGAGCAGTTCTTC. The chain employs TRBV2 and TRBJ2-1; TRBD2 aligns across 9 bases. CDR1 SNHLY and CDR2 FYNNEI come from the germline V gene. V was pared by 5 bases and J by 4 bases, with 6 bases of the junction left unmatched. CDR3 length equals 15 residues.

The V call is TRBV18, the J call TRBJ1-3, with unresolved D. The CDR3 has 15 amino acids. Trimming took off 2 bases at V and 2 bases at J, with 10 bases between the two ends. Germline-derived CDR1 and CDR2 are KGHSH and LQKENI. CDR3: CASSPDLAPGNTIYF. The CDR3 nucleotides are TGTGCCAGCTCACCAGATTTAGCTCCTGGAAACACCATATATTTT.

CDR3 DNA sequence: TGTGCCACGGGAAAATCAACTAATGAAAAACTGTTTTTT. Amino acid sequence: CATGKSTNEKLFF. This sequence joins TRBV19 and TRBJ1-4; D unclear. The CDR3 contains 13 residues. Germline V CDR1 and CDR2: LNHDA, SQIVND (reference sequence). Trimming took off 10 bases at V and 0 bases at J, with 9 bases between the two ends.

The gene calls are TRBV24-1 and TRBJ1-3; D gene unclear. Trimming left V 2 bases short and J 0 bases short, with 10 bases between. The germline CDR1 and CDR2 sequences are KGHDR and SFDVKD. The CDR3 is 16 residues long. The CDR3 region has the DNA TGTGCCACCAGTGATTCCAGTACCCGCTCTGGAAACACCATATATTTT. Residues: CATSDSSTRSGNTIYF.

J is TRBJ2-1 and V is TRBV6-5; D is possibly TRBD2 (5 bases). V was cut by 8 bases and J by 0 bases, with 14 bases left in between. Germline lookup yields CDR1 MNHEY and CDR2 SVGAGI. The CDR3 spans 15 residues. Written as DNA, the CDR3 is TGTGCCAGCGCCCGAGGGTGGAGCTCCTACAATGAGCAGTTCTTC. This sequence encodes CASARGWSSYNEQFF.

A single count supports this clone. This chain connects TRBV9 to TRBJ1-6; TRBD1 aligns across 11 bases. The V gene end was trimmed by 4 bases and the J gene end by 0 bases; junction bases not matched to a gene: 12. The CDR3 is 20 residues long. CDR1 SGDLS and CDR2 YYNGEE come from the germline V gene. The CDR3 DNA follows: TGTGCCAGCAGCCCCAGATCCGGGACAGGGGGGACCTCCTATAATTCACCCCTCCACTTT. Amino acids: CASSPRSGTGGTSYNSPLHF. Variable domain in full (rest from reference TRBV9 and TRBJ1-6): DSGVTQTPKHLITATGQRVTLRCSPRSGDLSVYWYQQSLDQGLQFLIQYYNGEERAKGNILERFSAQQFPDLHSELNLSSLELGDSALYFCASSPRSGTGGTSYNSPLHFGNGTRLTVT.

The chain links TRBV4-2 to TRBJ1-1; 8 nucleotides match TRBD1. Germline CDR1 reads LGHNA; CDR2 reads YNFKEQ. The CDR3 has 15 amino acids. V trimming: 0 bases; J trimming: 4 bases; junction bases outside the gene matches: 4. CDR3 bases: TGTGCCAGCAGCCAAGACAGGGGGCCTGGCACTGAAGCTTTCTTT. As protein: CASSQDRGPGTEAFF.

This chain uses TRBV10-3 with TRBJ1-2; D perhaps matches TRBD1 (6 bases). CDR1 is ENHRY, CDR2 SYGVKD, per germline. The CDR3 is made up of 14 amino acids. Trimming removed 0 bases from V and 4 bases from J, with 9 bases in between. For the CDR3, the DNA is TGTGCCATCAGTGAGTCGGGACAACCCTATGGCTACACCTTC. This encodes CAISESGQPYGYTF.

This clone occurred many times. The V gene is TRBV28, the J gene TRBJ2-7, with TRBD1 matching over 8 bases. Trimming cost V 2 bases and J 4 bases; bases outside gene matches: 4. The germline V gene has CDR1 MDHEN and CDR2 SYDVKM. The CDR3 is 14 amino acids. CDR3 DNA sequence: TGTGCCAGCAGTTTAGGACAGGGTGGATACGAGCAGTACGTC. This codes for CASSLGQGGYEQYV.

V is TRBV7-2 and J is TRBJ2-1; 7 bases fit TRBD2. Germline lookup yields CDR1 SGHTA and CDR2 FQGNSA. J was trimmed by 3 bases and V by 6 bases; bases with no gene match: 8. The CDR3 covers 15 residues. Here the CDR3 DNA reads TGTGCCAGCAGATGGCGGGAGAGCAACTACAATGAGCAGTTCTTC. It is translated as CASRWRESNYNEQFF.

CDR3 DNA: TGTGCCAGCAGCTTAGAGACAGAAAAGGGATCACCCCTCCACTTT. Amino acids: CASSLETEKGSPLHF. V and J are TRBV5-4 and TRBJ1-6; perhaps TRBD1 as D (5 bases). The germline gives CDR1 SGHNT, CDR2 YYREEE (reference sequence). Trimming took off 2 bases at V and 10 bases at J, with 16 bases between the two ends. This CDR3 contains 15 residues.

This chain connects TRBV9 to TRBJ2-5; 11 bases agree with TRBD2. Germline assignment: CDR1 SGDLS and CDR2 YYNGEE. Germline trimming cut 0 bases from V and 3 bases from J; bases unmatched to any gene: 4. The CDR3 covers 16 residues. The CDR3 here is CASSVGSLAGEETQYF. The CDR3 bases are TGTGCCAGCAGCGTAGGTTCACTAGCGGGAGAAGAGACCCAGTACTTC.

The chain carries TRBV24-1 and TRBJ2-1; D call uncertain. Germline CDR1 reads KGHDR; CDR2 reads SFDVKD. The V end was cut by 4 bases, the J end by 12 bases, with 15 bases between. The CDR3 consists of 13 residues. The CDR3 region is CATSDRPSLGQFF. The CDR3 DNA reads TGTGCCACCAGTGACAGGCCTTCTTTGGGGCAGTTCTTC.